The clone carrying this T cell receptor beta chain was counted a few times. This entry belongs to a study of naive and memory T cell subsets. Two oligonucleotides, mixed equimolar, formed the beta constant-region primer covering TRBC1 and TRBC2. MiXCR was run by TCRdb on the UMI-ligation and nested PCR reads, yielding one entry per CDR3 protein. Of 29,000 or so distinct CDR3 sequences in the sample, over 8.5% were seen once. Germline-derived CDR1 and CDR2 are KGHDR and SFDVKD. V shed 1 base and J shed 5 bases, with 16 bases lying between them. The CDR3 is made up of 16 amino acids. The genes are TRBV24-1 and TRBJ2-5; maybe TRBD2 (7 bases). The specimen was effector memory CD4+ T cells from blood. Subset here: effector memory, CD45RA- CD27-. The clonotype originates from a human donor in good health. This CDR3 is CATSDFRGAGGETQYF. DNA for the CDR3: TGTGCCACCAGTGATTTCCGGGGGGCCGGTGGGGAGACCCAGTACTTC.